The clone carrying this T cell receptor (beta chain) has just one count. No antigen is known for it. This record belongs to a study of shared clonotypes between healthy human individuals. TCRdb's copy holds only in-frame clones and misses some; the assay was immunoSEQ multiplex PCR. The table lists hundreds of thousands of clones, roughly 97% of them singletons, with roughly 0.05% in the top ten. The CDR3 loop spans 14 amino acids. Trimming removed 2 bases from V and 0 bases from J, with 8 bases in between. The germline V gene has CDR1 MDHEN and CDR2 SYDVKM. The study, taken as a whole, reports: Lower generation probabilities were found for non-shared clonotypes than for those shared by all four donors.

The study drew its donors from healthy HIV-negative adults without recent acute infections or vaccinations. In the CD4+ fraction, cells were divided into CD45RA+ naive and CD45RA-negative memory subsets. Sequenced material: naive CD4+ T cells sorted from blood. The subset: CD45RA+ positively selected. The receptor was derived from a woman aged 25-40 years in good health. The V gene is TRBV28, the J gene TRBJ2-7; the D gene is possibly TRBD2 (5 bases). CDR3 protein: CASSLHSGSYEQYF. The CDR3 DNA reads as TGTGCCAGCAGTTTACACAGCGGCTCCTACGAGCAGTACTTC.